Presented here are 27 T cell receptor beta chains from one specimen sequenced in a study of post-analysis software for immune sequencing data. No antigens are known for them. Study-level findings and limits: Comparison of patients with controls showed five TRBV segments more frequent in patients, TRBV5-6, TRBV5-1 and TRBV20-1 among them.

Every TCR beta cDNA library bore unique molecular identifiers. TCRdb re-analysed the PCR reads in MiXCR, keeping a single row per CDR3 protein. Of a few hundred thousand distinct CDR3 sequences listed, roughly 40% are singletons. Sequencing input: blood. The source is a girl aged 2-9 years with multiple sclerosis.

This clonotype was detected once. This chain links TRBV6-5 with TRBJ2-5; no definite D call. Judging by the DNA end, TRBJ2-7 fits better; the J call may be wrong. The V gene's germline CDR1 is MNHEY and CDR2 SVGAGI. The CDR3 covers 16 residues. In DNA form, the CDR3 reads TGTGCCAGCAGTTACCCCCGAGACTCCCACTCCTACGAGCAGTACTTC. Protein: CASSYPRDSHSYEQYF.

The chain employs TRBV18 and TRBJ1-4; D is perhaps TRBD1 (5 bases). V dropped 2 bases and J dropped 4 bases, with 8 bases sitting between them. The germline V gene has CDR1 KGHSH and CDR2 LQKENI. The CDR3 runs to 14 residues. CDR3 sequence reads: CASSPDRVNEKLFF. CDR3 nucleotide sequence: TGTGCCAGCTCACCAGACAGAGTTAATGAAAAACTGTTTTTT.

The rearrangement joins TRBV7-9 to TRBJ2-3; D is possibly TRBD1 or TRBD2 (5 bases each). V dropped 2 bases and J dropped 2 bases, with 14 bases sitting between them. The germline CDR1 and CDR2 sequences are SEHNR and FQNEAQ (reference sequence). The CDR3 totals 16 residues. The CDR3: CASSLSRGPTTDTQYF. The CDR3 nucleotides read TGTGCCAGCAGCTTAAGTCGGGGACCAACCACAGATACGCAGTATTTT.

This sequence joins TRBV29-1 and TRBJ2-7, with D possibly being TRBD2 (5 bases). Per the germline V gene, CDR1 is SQVTM and CDR2 is ANQGSEA. The germline V and J ends were trimmed by 4 bases and 6 bases, with 13 bases remaining between them. CDR3 length equals 12 residues. CDR3 in amino acids: CSVGRGSSEQYF. The CDR3 region has the DNA TGCAGCGTTGGACGTGGGAGTAGCGAGCAGTACTTC.

V is TRBV5-1 and J is TRBJ2-7, with 7 nucleotides matching TRBD1. CDR3 size: 15 residues. The J segment lost 6 bases and the V segment lost 4 bases, leaving 13 bases of the junction unmatched. Per the germline V gene, CDR1 is SGHRS and CDR2 is YFSETQ. The CDR3 nucleotides read TGCGCCAGCAGCACCGAGTTGACAGGGAAGGGCGAGCAGTACTTC. Protein sequence: CASSTELTGKGEQYF.

V and J are TRBV7-9 and TRBJ2-4; 12 bases fit TRBD2. Gene TRBJ2-7 matches the end of the DNA better, so the J call may be wrong. CDR1 is SEHNR and CDR2 is FQNEAQ in the germline V gene (reference sequence). This CDR3 contains 19 residues. The CDR3 protein is CASSLAFMRLAGDAYEQYF. The CDR3 DNA follows: TGTGCCAGCAGCTTAGCATTCATGAGACTAGCGGGAGACGCCTACGAGCAGTACTTC.

There are a few counts of this clonotype. The V gene is TRBV29-1, the J gene TRBJ2-3, with D uncertain. The V and J ends lost 4 bases and 0 bases respectively, with 14 bases between them. Germline assignment: CDR1 SQVTM and CDR2 ANQGSEA. The CDR3 sequence is 15 residues long. The CDR3: CSVATLASSTDTQYF. The CDR3 DNA reads TGCAGCGTTGCGACCCTCGCGTCTAGCACAGATACGCAGTATTTT.

This clonotype has just a few counts. V and J are TRBV12-3 or TRBV12-4 and TRBJ1-2; D ambiguous. CDR3 length: 9 residues. The germline V and J ends were trimmed by 6 bases and 10 bases, with 6 bases remaining between them. This chain's CDR3 is CASSPPYTF. Written as DNA, the CDR3 is TGTGCCAGCAGCCCTCCCTACACCTTC.

The chain links TRBV4-1 to TRBJ2-5; 7 bases match TRBD2. V shed 4 bases, J shed 5 bases, and the junction held 10 bases outside the gene matches. Germline values: CDR1 MGHRA, CDR2 YSYEKL. This CDR3 comprises 15 residues. CDR3 protein: CASSLGGLIGETQYF. CDR3 nucleotides: TGCGCCAGCAGCCTCGGGGGACTAATAGGGGAGACCCAGTACTTC.

V usage is TRBV12-3 or TRBV12-4 and J usage is TRBJ2-4; D unresolved. V was trimmed by 3 bases and J by 7 bases, leaving 4 bases between them. The CDR3 has 11 residues. In DNA, the CDR3 is TGTGCCAGCAGTTTTAGTAACATTCAGTACTTC. Encoded protein: CASSFSNIQYF.

This clonotype was recorded a few times. The rearrangement joins TRBV28 to TRBJ2-7; TRBD1 or TRBD2 may be the D gene (5 bases each). The better agreement between TRBJ2-5 and the DNA end casts doubt on the J call. CDR3 length equals 15 residues. In germline, CDR1 is MDHEN, CDR2 SYDVKM. The CDR3 reads CASSFTGPGQETQYF. The CDR3 DNA sequence: TGTGCCAGCAGTTTCACGGGGCCGGGTCAAGAGACCCAGTACTTC.

As regards this clonotype: One junction end does not reproduce the germline sequence, and a read error may be involved. The chain has TRBV5-1 and TRBJ1-1, with 10 bases that match TRBD1. Germline values: CDR1 SGHRS, CDR2 YFSETQ. The CDR3 runs to 14 residues. The CDR3 here is CASSLGQGYTEAFF. The CDR3 DNA sequence: TGTGCCAGCAGTTTGGGACAGGGGTACACTGAAGCTTTCTTT.

J is TRBJ1-4 and V is TRBV5-1, with D perhaps matching TRBD1 (6 bases). CDR3 length: 15 residues. V was clipped by 0 bases and J by 8 bases, with 14 bases between them. Germline-derived CDR1 and CDR2 are SGHRS and YFSETQ. CDR3 protein: CASSLDNRAPEKLFF. The CDR3 region has the DNA TGCGCCAGCAGCTTGGACAACAGGGCTCCGGAAAAACTGTTTTTT.

The chain combines TRBV25-1 with TRBJ2-5, with 9 bases aligning to TRBD2. The CDR3 covers 16 residues. Germline V lookup: CDR1 MGHDK, CDR2 SYGVNS. With 1 base clipped from V and 1 base from J, the junction kept 4 bases outside the gene matches. The CDR3 bases are TGTGCCAGCAGTGAATCAAGCGGGAGGCCCCAAGAGACCCAGTACTTC. It specifies CASSESSGRPQETQYF.

This rearrangement joins TRBV6-5 to TRBJ2-1; 10 nucleotides agree with TRBD2. The CDR3 contains 19 residues. Germline values: CDR1 MNHEY, CDR2 SVGAGI. V lost 0 bases and J lost 8; bases outside the gene matches: 16. CDR3: CASSYSKLVAGGDRDEQFF. The CDR3 region has the DNA TGTGCCAGCAGTTACTCGAAATTGGTAGCGGGAGGTGACCGGGATGAGCAGTTCTTC.

The chain couples TRBV29-1 to TRBJ1-1; 7 positions agree with TRBD1. V lost 3 bases, J lost 1 base, and 2 bases stayed unmatched. CDR1 and CDR2 (germline): SQVTM, ANQGSEA. CDR3 length: 13 amino acids. CDR3 amino acids: CSVEGQRNTEAFF. The CDR3 coding sequence is TGCAGCGTTGAGGGACAGCGGAACACTGAAGCTTTCTTT.

V is TRBV29-1 and J is TRBJ1-5, with 7 positions matching TRBD1. The V gene end was trimmed by 7 bases and the J gene end by 0 bases; junction bases not matched to a gene: 3. The CDR3 loop spans 13 amino acids. Germline CDR1 is SQVTM and CDR2 is ANQGSEA. The CDR3 reads CSAGQDSNQPQHF. The CDR3 region has the DNA TGCAGCGCCGGACAGGATAGCAATCAGCCCCAGCATTTT.

V is TRBV11-1 and J is TRBJ2-6, with TRBD1 identical over 7 bases. The CDR3 consists of 21 residues. The trim removed 5 bases at V and 0 bases at J, leaving 19 bases unmatched. Germline V gene sequence: CDR1 SGHAT, CDR2 FQDESV (reference sequence). This CDR3 is CASSTRGGHRSLFSGANVLTF. The CDR3 nucleotides read TGTGCCAGCAGCACTAGAGGGGGCCACAGGTCCCTCTTCTCTGGGGCCAACGTCCTGACTTTC.

Only a few counts were recorded for this clonotype. V is TRBV15 and J is TRBJ2-7; 11 bases map to TRBD2. The junction had 6 bases not matched to a gene; V was cut back by 1 base and J by 1 base. The CDR3 spans 17 residues. Germline values: CDR1 LNHNV, CDR2 YYDKDF (reference sequence). CDR3: CATSRGASGRLSYEQYF. CDR3 nucleotides: TGTGCCACCAGCAGAGGGGCTAGCGGGAGGCTGTCCTACGAGCAGTACTTC.

The chain couples TRBV27 to TRBJ1-1; D not resolved. Germline V gene lookup returns CDR1 MNHEY and CDR2 SMNVEV (reference sequence). The CDR3 has 15 amino acids. Trimming cost V 6 bases and J 3 bases, with 17 bases left between them. This CDR3 reads CASRPASPTDTEAFF. CDR3 nucleotides: TGTGCCAGCAGGCCGGCCTCACCGACGGACACTGAAGCTTTCTTT.

The rearrangement joins TRBV12-3 or TRBV12-4 to TRBJ2-4, with D tentatively TRBD1 (6 bases). The J call is doubtful: the DNA matches TRBJ2-7 better. The CDR3 has 14 residues. The CDR3 sequence is CASSADRPSYEQYF. The CDR3 nucleotides read TGTGCCAGCAGTGCCGACAGGCCCTCCTACGAGCAGTACTTC.

There are a few counts of this clonotype. The chain has TRBV5-1 and TRBJ1-4, with a tentative D call TRBD1 (6 bases). Germline CDR1 reads SGHRS; CDR2 reads YFSETQ. Trimming stripped 4 bases from V and 2 bases from J, with 6 bases between. The CDR3 runs 13 residues. The CDR3 loop reads CASSDRTNEKLFF. CDR3 DNA sequence: TGCGCCAGCAGCGACAGGACTAATGAAAAACTGTTTTTT.

V is TRBV28 and J is TRBJ1-2; the D is unclear. This CDR3 has 11 residues. CDR1 and CDR2 from the germline V gene are MDHEN and SYDVKM. Trimming took 11 bases from V and 8 from J, leaving 15 bases between them. The CDR3 here is CAGSSGIGYTF. In DNA form, the CDR3 reads TGTGCCGGGTCCTCGGGTATAGGCTACACCTTC.

This sequence joins TRBV7-2 and TRBJ1-4; D possibly corresponds to TRBD1 (6 bases). Trimming stripped 6 bases from V and 6 bases from J, with 14 bases between. The length of the CDR3 is 14 residues. The germline V gene has CDR1 SGHTA and CDR2 FQGNSA. The CDR3 here is CASSARYRDEKLFF. CDR3 in DNA: TGTGCCAGCAGTGCGAGGTACAGGGATGAAAAACTGTTTTTT.

The chain employs TRBV28 and TRBJ1-2, with 8 bases that match TRBD1. V trimming: 7 bases; J trimming: 4 bases; junction bases outside the gene matches: 8. Germline V gene sequence: CDR1 MDHEN, CDR2 SYDVKM. CDR3 size: 14 residues. CDR3 loop: CASTKTGAGYGYTF. The CDR3 coding sequence is TGTGCCAGCACTAAGACAGGGGCGGGCTATGGCTACACCTTC.

This clonotype was picked up a small number of times. The rearrangement uses TRBV7-2 and TRBJ2-5; 9 positions match TRBD1. CDR3 length: 13 residues. Trimming cost V 4 bases and J 11 bases; bases outside gene matches: 8. CDR1 is SGHTA and CDR2 is FQGNSA in the germline V gene. Here the CDR3 reads CASSSTGGWEQYF. In DNA, the CDR3 is TGTGCCAGCAGCTCAACAGGGGGCTGGGAGCAGTACTTC.

The V gene is TRBV12-3 or TRBV12-4, the J gene TRBJ1-2; TRBD1 matches 7 bases. Trimming removed 3 bases from V and 6 bases from J; junction bases left unmatched: 4. The CDR3 extends over 13 amino acids. The CDR3 nucleotides are TGTGCCAGCAGTTTGGTCAGGGGGAATGGCTACACCTTC. Translation: CASSLVRGNGYTF.